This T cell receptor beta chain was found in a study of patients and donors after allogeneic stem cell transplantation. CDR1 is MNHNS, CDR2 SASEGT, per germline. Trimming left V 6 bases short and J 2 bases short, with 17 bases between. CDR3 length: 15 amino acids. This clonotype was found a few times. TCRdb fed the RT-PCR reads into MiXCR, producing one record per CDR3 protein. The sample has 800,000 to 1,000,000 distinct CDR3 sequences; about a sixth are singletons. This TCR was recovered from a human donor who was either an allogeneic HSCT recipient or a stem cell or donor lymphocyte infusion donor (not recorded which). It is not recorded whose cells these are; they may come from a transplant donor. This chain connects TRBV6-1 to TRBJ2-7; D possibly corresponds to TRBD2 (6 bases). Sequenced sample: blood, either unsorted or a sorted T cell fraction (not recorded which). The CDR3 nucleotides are TGTGCCAGCAGGGCGGCCATTGGAGGGCCCTACGAGCAGTACTTC. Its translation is CASRAAIGGPYEQYF.